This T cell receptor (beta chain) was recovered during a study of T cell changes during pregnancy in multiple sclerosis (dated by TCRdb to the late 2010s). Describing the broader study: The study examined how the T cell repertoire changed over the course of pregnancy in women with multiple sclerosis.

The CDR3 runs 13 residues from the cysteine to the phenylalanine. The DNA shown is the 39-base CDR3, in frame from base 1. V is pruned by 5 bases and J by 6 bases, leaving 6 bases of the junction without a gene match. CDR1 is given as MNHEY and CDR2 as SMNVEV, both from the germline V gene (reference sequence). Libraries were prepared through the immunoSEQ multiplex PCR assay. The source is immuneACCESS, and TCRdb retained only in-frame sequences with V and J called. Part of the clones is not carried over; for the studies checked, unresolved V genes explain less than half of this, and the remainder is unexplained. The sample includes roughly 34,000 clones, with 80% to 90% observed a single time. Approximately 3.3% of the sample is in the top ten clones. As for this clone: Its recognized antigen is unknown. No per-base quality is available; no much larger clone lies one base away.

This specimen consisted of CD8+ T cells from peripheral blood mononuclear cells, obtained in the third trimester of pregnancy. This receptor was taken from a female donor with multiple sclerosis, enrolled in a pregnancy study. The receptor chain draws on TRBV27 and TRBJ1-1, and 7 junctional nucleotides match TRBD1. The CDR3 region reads CASSELGQPEAFF. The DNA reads TGTGCCAGCAGTGAACTGGGACAGCCTGAAGCTTTCTTT.